This TCR beta chain was obtained from a study of post-analysis software for immune sequencing data. Study-wide results and caveats: Relative to controls, patients had 4 or 5 TRBV segments at higher frequency, with TRBV5-6, TRBV5-1 and TRBV20-1 among these.

A word on this clonotype: What it binds is unknown. At one end the junction does not follow the germline gene, possibly because of a read error.

The CDR3 loop spans 17 amino acids. Germline CDR1 SEHNR, CDR2 FQNEAQ (reference sequence). Unique molecular identifiers had been added to the TCR beta cDNA libraries. Input amounts of roughly 0.85 to 10 million T cells were used. These gave some 500,000 cDNA molecules, so each molecule approximated one T cell. TCRdb itself ran the PCR reads through MiXCR, one entry per CDR3 protein. The table has 550,000 to 700,000 distinct CDR3 sequences, roughly 45% seen once. This rearrangement joins TRBV7-9 to TRBJ2-3, with D possibly TRBD1 on 7 matching bases. The sequenced sample was blood. The receptor was derived from a girl between 10 and 17 years old with multiple sclerosis. CDR3 DNA: TGTGCCAGCAGGCTGGGCAGGGGGACTTTTCGCACAGGTACGCAGTATTTT. The encoded protein is CASRLGRGTFRTGTQYF.